This TCR beta chain was identified during a study of blood T cell repertoires in COVID-19. Study at large: Specimens from acute and convalescent COVID-19 originated in the United States, Italy and Spain. From T cells, B-cell-depleted T cells, or PBMCs came the material, which was cDNA or gDNA.

The CDR3 totals 15 residues. V was pared by 6 bases and J by 3 bases, with 7 bases of the junction left unmatched. Germline CDR1 MNHEY, CDR2 SVGEGT. The table came from immunoSEQ multiplex PCR; TCRdb's copy has only in-frame clones and leaves some out. This table holds around 88,000 clones, roughly 80% found once. J is TRBJ2-3 and V is TRBV6-2 or TRBV6-3, with 9 nucleotides matching TRBD1. The sequence was obtained from a man aged 55 to 69 with acute or convalescent COVID-19. Sequences were obtained from peripheral blood. DNA for the CDR3: TGTGCCAGCAGCGGCCGGGACAGGGTGACAGATACGCAGTATTTT. This sequence encodes CASSGRDRVTDTQYF.